The 9 T cell receptor beta chains in this list originate from one sample, sequenced in a study of vaccination effects on CD4 cells after COVID-19. Some clones are missing from TCRdb's copy, which holds only in-frame ones; the method was immunoSEQ multiplex PCR. The sample contains fewer than 75,000 clones, over 60% of which appear only once. Upon completion of roughly ten days in culture, CD4+ T cells were isolated. These receptors' antigens are unknown. The material sequenced was CD4+ T cells from PBMCs cultured without peptide, taken before COVID-19 vaccination. The receptors derive from a human donor who received a COVID-19 vaccine.

The V and J genes are TRBV5-1 and TRBJ2-3; no clear D. Germline-derived CDR1 and CDR2 are SGHRS and YFSETQ. The CDR3 length is 14 residues. V shed 4 bases and J shed 1 base, with 10 bases lying between them. The CDR3 sequence is CASSRETGTDTQYF. The CDR3 region has the DNA TGCGCCAGCAGCAGAGAAACTGGCACAGATACGCAGTATTTT.

The genes are TRBV5-1 and TRBJ2-5, with D maybe TRBD1 (6 bases). The V gene's germline CDR1 is SGHRS and CDR2 YFSETQ. The CDR3 consists of 15 residues. Trimming cost V 5 bases and J 1 base, with 15 bases left between them. CDR3 region: CASRDTGQLQETQYF. In nucleotides, the CDR3 is TGCGCCAGCAGAGACACCGGACAGCTCCAAGAGACCCAGTACTTC.

The chain joins TRBV6-5 to TRBJ2-1; D possibly corresponds to TRBD1 (6 bases). This CDR3 is 14 amino acids long. The V and J ends lost 8 bases and 5 bases respectively, with 16 bases between them. Per the germline V gene, CDR1 is MNHEY and CDR2 is SVGAGI. The CDR3: CASSRDTGNNEQFF. DNA for the CDR3: TGTGCCAGCTCCCGGGACACGGGAAACAATGAGCAGTTCTTC.

The V and J genes are TRBV6-4 and TRBJ2-2; a possible D gene is TRBD1 (5 bases). V was trimmed by 7 bases and J by 3 bases, leaving 21 bases between them. The CDR3 has 17 residues. Germline V lookup: CDR1 MRHNA, CDR2 SNTAGT. CDR3 in DNA: TGTGCCAGCACCCCGCAGGGTGGAACTAAGGACACCGGGGAGCTGTTTTTT. Its translation is CASTPQGGTKDTGELFF.

The rearrangement links TRBV18 to TRBJ2-3; unclear D gene. Germline values: CDR1 KGHSH, CDR2 LQKENI. V was pared by 3 bases and J by 4 bases, with 8 bases between. The CDR3 spans 13 residues. The CDR3 DNA follows: TGTGCCAGCTCACCGTTGAGCTCAGATACGCAGTATTTT. Translated: CASSPLSSDTQYF.

There are a few counts of this clone. The chain combines TRBV5-1 with TRBJ2-2; D gene unclear. CDR1 and CDR2 (germline): SGHRS, YFSETQ. The CDR3 contains 15 residues. V was pared by 0 bases and J by 4 bases, with 10 bases between. CDR3 DNA: TGCGCCAGCAGCTTGGGGGCAGGCCGCACCGGGGAGCTGTTTTTT. The encoded protein is CASSLGAGRTGELFF. The full variable domain, with the rest looked up from reference TRBV5-1 and TRBJ2-2, is KAGVTQTPRYLIKTRGQQVTLSCSPISGHRSVSWYQQTPGQGLQFLFEYFSETQRNKGNFPGRFSGRQFSNSRSEMNVSTLELGDSALYLCASSLGAGRTGELFFGEGSRLTVL.

This clone was counted only a few times. The chain has TRBV4-1 and TRBJ1-1; D is undetermined. The germline V gene has CDR1 MGHRA and CDR2 YSYEKL. V shed 1 base and J shed 3 bases, with 6 bases lying between them. CDR3 length: 13 residues. CDR3 in DNA: TGCGCCAGCAGCCAAGTTGGCGACACTGAAGCTTTCTTT. Residues: CASSQVGDTEAFF.

This clone has a single count. CDR3 in DNA: TGTGCCAGCAGCTCTAGAGGGGTCTACAATGAGCAGTTCTTC. This codes for CASSSRGVYNEQFF. The rearrangement joins TRBV3-1 (or the pseudogene TRBV3-2) to TRBJ2-1; the D call may be TRBD1 or TRBD2 (5 bases each). In germline, CDR1 is LGHDT, CDR2 YNNKEL (reference sequence). V was trimmed by 5 bases and J by 3 bases, leaving 11 bases between them. The CDR3 is made up of 14 amino acids.

The chain couples TRBV28 to TRBJ1-2; no clear D gene. This CDR3 has 15 amino acids. Trimming took 5 bases from V and 6 from J, leaving 19 bases between them. The germline V gene encodes CDR1 MDHEN and CDR2 SYDVKM. In DNA, the CDR3 is TGTGCCAGCAGTGGACCCATATGGTCCCCCGATGGCTACACCTTC. Amino acids: CASSGPIWSPDGYTF.